This TCR beta chain was obtained from a study of blood T cell repertoires in COVID-19. Background on the study: Both acute and convalescent COVID-19 samples were obtained from the United States, Italy and Spain.

Per the study methods: Reference gene primer amplification gave nucleated cell count estimates. Libraries were prepared by immunoSEQ multiplex PCR; TCRdb keeps only in-frame clonotypes and omits some of them. The V and J calls and clone size were taken over from that table, and D and trimming were inferred from the DNA. The sample gives more than 50,000 clones, roughly 76% of which show up once; 40% to 60% is in the top ten. J gave up 0 bases and V 4 bases, and 6 bases lay outside the gene matches. Germline assignment: CDR1 MDHEN and CDR2 SYDVKM. The CDR3 consists of 15 residues. This TCR came from an elderly woman with acute or convalescent COVID-19. V gene TRBV28 combines with J gene TRBJ2-7; 7 positions agree with TRBD2. Specimen: peripheral blood. CDR3 region: CASSYPAGSSYEQYF. CDR3 coding DNA: TGTGCCAGCAGTTACCCAGCGGGAAGCTCCTACGAGCAGTACTTC.